This entry features one TCR beta chain sequence. The data are from a study of cytotoxic CD8 clonotypes in ibrutinib-treated CLL. About the research overall: Once treatment had gone on for a median of approximately 11 months, range 6 to 36, response samples were drawn.

The assay was immunoSEQ multiplex PCR, and TCRdb's table has in-frame clones only and misses some. The table shows more than 200,000 clones, with under 80% occurring only once. The CDR3 has 13 amino acids. V lost 4 bases to trimming and J lost 5 bases, with 11 bases between them. From germline, CDR1 is SGHAT and CDR2 FQNNGV. With cryopreserved PBMCs as the source, 2 to 2.5 micrograms of genomic DNA went to TCR beta libraries. This TCR came from a human donor with chronic lymphocytic leukemia. The specimen was PBMCs, collected after 24 months of ibrutinib treatment. This chain connects TRBV11-2 to TRBJ1-1; possibly TRBD1 for D (5 bases). The CDR3 here is CASSWGLRTEAFF. The CDR3 DNA is TGTGCCAGCAGCTGGGGGTTAAGAACTGAAGCTTTCTTT. Using reference TRBV11-2 and TRBJ1-1 for the parts outside the CDR3, the full variable domain is EAGVAQSPRYKIIEKRQSVAFWCNPISGHATLYWYQQILGQGPKLLIQFQNNGVVDDSQLPKDRFSAERLKGVDSTLKIQPAKLEDSAVYLCASSWGLRTEAFFGQGTRLTVV.